This entry lists 26 T cell receptor beta chains sequenced from one sample in a study of CD4 and CD8 cells across lung adenocarcinoma regions. From the PCR reads, TCRdb called clonotypes with MiXCR, one entry per CDR3 protein. The repertoire has some 5,000 distinct CDR3 sequences, over 45% of them found once; the top ten carry 13% to 15%. Sequenced: CD4+ T cells from the margin of a lung tumor. The source is a female donor with lung adenocarcinoma. The CD4 and CD8 labels of this study may be unreliable.

The rearrangement uses TRBV4-1 and TRBJ2-5; weak D call: TRBD1 (6 bases). Germline lookup yields CDR1 MGHRA and CDR2 YSYEKL. The CDR3 contains 14 residues. Trimming removed 0 bases from V and 2 bases from J, with 7 bases in between. The CDR3 DNA is TGCGCCAGCAGCCAAGACAGGGGACAAGAGACCCAGTACTTC. Protein sequence: CASSQDRGQETQYF.

The chain joins TRBV27 to TRBJ2-1; D is perhaps TRBD1 (6 bases). The V gene's germline CDR1 is MNHEY and CDR2 SMNVEV (reference sequence). This CDR3 comprises 14 residues. V dropped 8 bases and J dropped 2 bases, with 13 bases sitting between them. The CDR3 coding sequence is TGTGCCAGCCAAATAACAGGGACCTACAATGAGCAGTTCTTC. Its protein product is CASQITGTYNEQFF.

The gene calls are TRBV20-1 and TRBJ2-1, with 11 bases lining up with TRBD1. Trimming cost V 2 bases and J 4 bases; bases outside gene matches: 10. CDR1 and CDR2 (germline): DFQATT, SNEGSKA (reference sequence). The CDR3 consists of 17 residues. The CDR3 loop reads CSARRSEGTGGYNEQFF. CDR3 nucleotides: TGCAGTGCTAGAAGGTCGGAGGGGACAGGGGGGTACAATGAGCAGTTCTTC.

DNA of the CDR3: TGTGCCAGCGGGTCGGTTGGGTCCTACAATGAGCAGTTCTTC. This gives the protein CASGSVGSYNEQFF. The V gene is TRBV19, the J gene TRBJ2-1, with D unresolved. CDR1 is LNHDA and CDR2 is SQIVND in the germline V gene (reference sequence). Trimming stripped 9 bases from V and 1 base from J, with 13 bases between. The CDR3 covers 14 residues.

This chain links TRBV6-1 with TRBJ2-1, with D hard to call. The J call is uncertain, as TRBJ2-7 better fits the DNA end. The germline V gene encodes CDR1 MNHNS and CDR2 SASEGT. This CDR3 is built from 15 residues. The CDR3 sequence: CASSEAPGSSYEQYF. CDR3 DNA sequence: TGTGCCAGCAGTGAAGCCCCAGGTAGCTCCTACGAGCAGTACTTC.

This clonotype was detected only a few times. Being one base from a much bigger clone, this may be a read error. The V gene is TRBV7-2, the J gene TRBJ2-1; D gene unclear. The J call may not be correct, given that the DNA end is closer to TRBJ2-7. Germline V gene sequence: CDR1 SGHTA, CDR2 FQGNSA. The CDR3 sequence is 13 residues long. CDR3 protein: CASSPLAPDEQYF. In nucleotides, the CDR3 is TGTGCCAGCAGCCCCCTCGCACCCGATGAGCAGTACTTC.

The chain carries TRBV5-1 and TRBJ2-3; TRBD1 is a possible D gene (6 bases). Germline-derived CDR1 and CDR2 are SGHRS and YFSETQ. V was trimmed by 5 bases and J by 5 bases, leaving 18 bases between them. The length of the CDR3 is 15 residues. CDR3 in amino acids: CASRIGQGKGDTQYF. The DNA for the CDR3 is TGCGCCAGCAGGATAGGGCAGGGGAAGGGAGATACGCAGTATTTT.

This clonotype was recorded once. This chain joins TRBV7-6 and TRBJ1-4, with D possibly matching TRBD1 (6 bases). CDR3 size: 15 residues. Per germline, CDR1 SGHVS and CDR2 FNYEAQ. Deletions cut 6 bases from V and 8 bases from J, with 19 bases between. The CDR3 DNA follows: TGTGCCAGCAGTCGTACGGGACAAAGGGGCGAAAAACTGTTTTTT. It encodes CASSRTGQRGEKLFF.

The genes are TRBV12-3 or TRBV12-4 and TRBJ2-3; tentatively, D is TRBD1 (8 bases). The CDR3 is 16 amino acids. Trimming shortened V by 5 bases and J by 1 base, and 16 bases separated the two germline ends. This chain's CDR3 is CASSQDRAGGTDTQYF. CDR3 DNA sequence: TGTGCCAGCAGTCAGGACAGGGCGGGGGGCACAGATACGCAGTATTTT.

This chain links TRBV6-1 with TRBJ2-4; D unresolved. The J call may be incorrect, as the DNA end agrees better with TRBJ2-3. The length of the CDR3 is 13 residues. Germline CDR1 MNHNS, CDR2 SASEGT. CDR3 DNA sequence: TGTGCCAGGGGTGGGCCAGGAAAAAACATTCAGTATTTT. It is translated as CARGGPGKNIQYF.

The chain recombines TRBV6-5 with TRBJ2-1; D not resolved. The CDR3 totals 15 residues. The germline V and J ends were trimmed by 4 bases and 5 bases, with 15 bases remaining between them. Germline V gene sequence: CDR1 MNHEY, CDR2 SVGAGI. The CDR3 DNA is TGTGCCAGCAGTTTAGGGTTTCTAAAAAACAATGAGCAGTTCTTC. It codes for CASSLGFLKNNEQFF.

The V and J genes are TRBV18 and TRBJ2-1, with TRBD2 matching over 8 bases. In germline, CDR1 is KGHSH, CDR2 LQKENI. The CDR3 consists of 15 residues. Trimming at V came to 6 bases and at J to 4 bases, leaving 8 bases not matched to a gene. DNA of the CDR3: TGTGCCAGCTCCCCCTCTAGCGGGCCATACAATGAGCAGTTCTTC. Its translation: CASSPSSGPYNEQFF.

This chain joins TRBV15 and TRBJ1-1; D unresolved. V shed 1 base and J shed 6 bases, with 9 bases lying between them. The CDR3 has 13 amino acids. Germline V CDR1 and CDR2: LNHNV, YYDKDF (reference sequence). The CDR3, as DNA: TGTGCCACCAGCAGAGTCATCTCGCCTGAAGCTTTCTTT. It encodes CATSRVISPEAFF.

The V call is TRBV11-3, the J call TRBJ2-5; the match to TRBD1 covers 9 bases. The J call could be wrong; TRBJ2-7 is a better fit for the DNA end. The CDR3 sequence is 16 residues long. The germline V gene encodes CDR1 SGHNT and CDR2 YENEEA. CDR3 coding DNA: TGTGCCAGCAGCTTAGATATTTCAACAGGGGGCGACGAGCAGTACTTC. This translates into CASSLDISTGGDEQYF.

J is TRBJ2-3 and V is TRBV6-1; TRBD2 agrees at 9 bases. J gave up 11 bases and V 5 bases, and 14 bases lay outside the gene matches. Germline CDR1 is MNHNS and CDR2 is SASEGT. This CDR3 has 15 residues. The CDR3 DNA is TGTGCCAGCAGTCCGGGAGCGGGAGGAAAAGACATGCAGTATTTT. Residues: CASSPGAGGKDMQYF.

About this clonotype: The junction and the germline gene differ at one end; a read error may be behind it. DNA for the CDR3: TGTGCCAGCAGGGCTAATGGTCTCGACACAGATACGCAGTATTTC. This encodes CASRANGLDTDTQYF. The chain has TRBV27 and TRBJ2-3; D unresolved. The germline V gene has CDR1 MNHEY and CDR2 SMNVEV (reference sequence). This CDR3 is 15 amino acids long.

This clonotype was recorded once. The chain carries TRBV10-2 and TRBJ2-1, with TRBD2 matching 7 bases. V lost 3 bases and J lost 10; bases outside the gene matches: 15. Germline CDR1 is WSHSY and CDR2 is SAAADI. CDR3 length equals 16 residues. CDR3 sequence (DNA): TGCGCCAGCAGTGAAAGTAGCGGGCTTATAGGCTCCGAGCAGTTCTTC. Translated: CASSESSGLIGSEQFF.

The chain employs TRBV4-2 and TRBJ1-4; possibly TRBD1 for D (5 bases). The germline CDR1 and CDR2 sequences are LGHNA and YNFKEQ. There are 19 residues in the CDR3. Trimming shortened V by 2 bases and J by 0 bases, and 19 bases separated the two germline ends. The CDR3 here is CASSQKLGSDTTTNEKLFF. The CDR3 bases are TGTGCCAGCAGCCAAAAGTTGGGCTCGGACACGACAACTAATGAAAAACTGTTTTTT.

This chain links TRBV2 with TRBJ1-1, with D perhaps matching TRBD1 (5 bases). The CDR3 length is 15 residues. The V gene's germline CDR1 is SNHLY and CDR2 FYNNEI. The V gene lost 4 bases and the J gene lost 3 bases, with 15 bases spanning the gap. The CDR3 nucleotides read TGTGCCAGCAGTGGGAGACAGAAGAGAGACACTGAAGCTTTCTTT. It translates to CASSGRQKRDTEAFF.

This chain connects TRBV30 to TRBJ2-7; D perhaps matches TRBD1 (5 bases). This CDR3 contains 13 residues. Per germline, CDR1 GTSNPN and CDR2 SVGIG (reference sequence). The V end lost 5 bases, the J end lost 0 bases, and 11 bases lay between the germline ends. This CDR3 is CAWQTESSYEQYF. The CDR3 region has the DNA TGTGCCTGGCAGACAGAAAGCTCCTACGAGCAGTACTTC.

This clonotype has a handful of counts. The chain employs TRBV12-3 or TRBV12-4 and TRBJ2-5; 8 bases fit TRBD1. The J segment lost 2 bases and the V segment lost 4 bases, leaving 0 bases of the junction unmatched. The CDR3 is 13 amino acids. This CDR3 is CASSWTGQETQYF. CDR3 nucleotides: TGTGCCAGCAGTTGGACAGGGCAAGAGACCCAGTACTTC.

This clonotype is medium-sized within its sample. J is TRBJ2-3 and V is TRBV6-1; 7 bases agree with TRBD2. Per the germline V gene, CDR1 is MNHNS and CDR2 is SASEGT. The ends lost 4 bases at V and 0 bases at J; junction bases unmatched: 4. The CDR3 is 15 amino acids. CDR3 sequence (DNA): TGTGCCAGCAGTGGCGGGAGACCAAGCACAGATACGCAGTATTTT. This gives the protein CASSGGRPSTDTQYF.

With respect to this clonotype: A read error may produce the germline difference seen at one junction end. The chain recombines TRBV6-1 with TRBJ2-3; a possible D gene is TRBD1 (6 bases). The germline V gene has CDR1 MNHNS and CDR2 SASEGT. This CDR3 spans 14 amino acids. The CDR3 sequence is CASLRGSAQDTQYF. The CDR3 DNA reads TGTGCCAGCCTGAGGGGGAGTGCACAAGATACGCAGTACTTT.

This chain links TRBV6-1 with TRBJ1-2, with D perhaps TRBD1 (5 bases). The CDR3 runs 15 residues. Germline loops: CDR1 MNHNS, CDR2 SASEGT. Trimming stripped 5 bases from V and 8 bases from J, with 21 bases between. CDR3 sequence reads: CASSQRPDGGEGYTF. For the CDR3, the DNA is TGTGCCAGCAGTCAACGTCCCGACGGGGGGGAGGGCTACACCTTC.

The V call is TRBV6-1, the J call TRBJ1-5, with a possible D match to TRBD1 (6 bases). The CDR3 loop spans 14 amino acids. The V end was cut by 7 bases, the J end by 2 bases, with 12 bases between. CDR1 is MNHNS, CDR2 SASEGT, per germline. The CDR3 DNA is TGTGCCAGCACCACAGGGCAGGGCAATCAGCCCCAGCATTTT. This gives the protein CASTTGQGNQPQHF.

This clonotype qualifies as medium-sized. The chain employs TRBV7-6 and TRBJ2-2; no clear D gene. Germline loops: CDR1 SGHVS, CDR2 FNYEAQ. V was clipped by 1 base and J by 6 bases, with 9 bases between them. The CDR3 length is 14 residues. The CDR3 sequence: CASSLVAGSGELFF. CDR3 in DNA: TGTGCCAGCAGCTTAGTAGCCGGGTCCGGGGAGCTGTTTTTT.